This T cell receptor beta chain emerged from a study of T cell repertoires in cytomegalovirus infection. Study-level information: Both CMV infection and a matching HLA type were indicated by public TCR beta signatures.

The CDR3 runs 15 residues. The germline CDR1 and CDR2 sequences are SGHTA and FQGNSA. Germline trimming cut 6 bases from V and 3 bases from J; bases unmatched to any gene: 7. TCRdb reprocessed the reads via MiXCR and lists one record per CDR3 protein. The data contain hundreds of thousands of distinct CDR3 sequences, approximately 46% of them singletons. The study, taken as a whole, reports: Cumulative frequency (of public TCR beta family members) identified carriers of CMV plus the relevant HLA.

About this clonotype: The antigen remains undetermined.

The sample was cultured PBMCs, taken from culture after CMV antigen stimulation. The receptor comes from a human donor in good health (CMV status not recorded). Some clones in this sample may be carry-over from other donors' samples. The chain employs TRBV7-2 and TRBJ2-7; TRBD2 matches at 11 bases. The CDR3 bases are TGTGCCAGCAGACTCGCCCTAGCGGGAGGCTACGAGCAGTACTTC. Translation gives CASRLALAGGYEQYF.